The clone carrying this T cell receptor beta chain was detected once. Its antigen is undetermined. Alongside a J-beta primer mix, a sample-barcoded 5' primer served in a second PCR lasting about 7 to 12 cycles. TCRdb redid the calling of the 5' RACE reads with MiXCR, one entry per CDR3 protein. Here the sample spans about 650,000 distinct CDR3 sequences, 45% to 60% being singletons. This sample was taken from a study of blood T cells in healthy people across ages. Overall study findings and caveats: Age advanced and TCR beta diversity per million T cells fell, roughly linearly.

Germline-derived CDR1 and CDR2 are MNHEY and SVGEGT. V was pared by 2 bases and J by 0 bases, with 5 bases between. This CDR3 region has 15 residues. The receptor's source is a woman older than 75 in good health. The rearrangement uses TRBV6-2 or TRBV6-3 and TRBJ1-6; D is uncertain. Sequencing was performed on blood. This chain's CDR3 is CASSYPSSYNSPLHF. The CDR3 DNA is TGTGCCAGCAGTTACCCGAGCTCCTATAATTCACCCCTCCACTTT.